This record looks at one TCR beta chain sequence and its context. The sample comes from a study of CD8 T cells in Susac syndrome. Trimming cost V 0 bases and J 0 bases, with 6 bases left between them. Germline V gene data show CDR1 as KGHSH and CDR2 as LQKENI. This CDR3 is built from 16 residues. High-throughput TCR beta sequencing covered peripheral CD8+ and CD4+ T cells. The multiple sclerosis controls, all treatment-naive patients, had relapsing-remitting disease that was stable or active. The RNA, roughly 0.45 to 1 ug, was put through reverse transcription using random hexamers. Across 54 Vbeta and 13 Jbeta, immunoSEQ multiplex PCR amplified TCR beta CDR3. TCRdb re-derived calls from the immunoSEQ multiplex PCR reads in MiXCR, one entry per CDR3 protein. The profile shows 250,000 to 350,000 distinct CDR3 sequences, more than 75% of them singletons.

Sequencing was performed on CD8+ T cells from PBMCs. The chain recombines TRBV18 with TRBJ1-6; TRBD1 might be the D (5 bases). This clonotype was sampled from a human donor with multiple sclerosis. CDR3 sequence reads: CASSPPRGSYNSPLHF. The CDR3 DNA follows: TGTGCCAGCTCACCACCGAGGGGCTCCTATAATTCACCCCTCCACTTT. Filled out from reference TRBV18 and TRBJ1-6, the complete variable domain reads NAGVMQNPRHLVRRRGQEARLRCSPMKGHSHVYWYRQLPEEGLKFMVYLQKENIIDESGMPKERFSAEFPKEGPSILRIQQVVRGDSAAYFCASSPPRGSYNSPLHFGNGTRLTVT.